The 12 T cell receptor beta chains reported below all come from one sample, sequenced in a study of read filtering for tumor transcriptome and immune sequencing. The library was built from around 400 ng RNA with molecular barcoded adaptors for alpha/delta and beta/gamma chains. TCRdb re-called the reads through MiXCR, storing one row per CDR3 protein. The table shows approximately 65,000 distinct CDR3 sequences, with roughly 13% occurring only once. The sequenced material came from a population of CD138-negative cells sorted from bone marrow. The receptors were gathered from a donor at least 40 years old with multiple myeloma.

The sample holds a few counts of this clonotype. The chain combines TRBV7-9 with TRBJ2-1, with 8 bases lining up with TRBD2. The CDR3 is 16 amino acids. J lost 6 bases, V lost 5 bases, and 12 bases had no gene match. Looked up from germline, CDR1 is SEHNR and CDR2 is FQNEAQ (reference sequence). The chain's CDR3 is CASSPHSGRTPNEQFF. In nucleotides, the CDR3 is TGTGCCAGCAGCCCCCACAGCGGGAGAACCCCCAATGAGCAGTTCTTC. Looking up the rest from reference TRBV7-9 and TRBJ2-1 gives the full variable domain: DTGVSQNPRHKITKRGQNVTFRCDPISEHNRLYWYRQTLGQGPEFLTYFQNEAQLEKSRLLSDRFSAERPKGSFSTLEIQRTEQGDSAMYLCASSPHSGRTPNEQFFGPGTRLTVL.

CDR3 loop: CASSFLVNTEAFF. CDR3 in DNA: TGCGCCAGCAGCTTCTTAGTGAACACTGAAGCTTTCTTT. The chain recombines TRBV5-1 with TRBJ1-1; no clear D gene. CDR3 length: 13 amino acids. Germline CDR1 and CDR2: SGHRS and YFSETQ. The V and J ends lost 2 bases and 0 bases respectively, with 5 bases between them.

This clonotype was counted at least ten times. The chain joins TRBV12-3 or TRBV12-4 to TRBJ2-7; 8 bases agree with TRBD1. The V segment lost 6 bases and the J segment 0 bases; nucleotides outside the gene matches: 10. The CDR3 covers 16 residues. DNA for the CDR3: TGTGCCAGCAGCCAAACAGGGGGAGAGCGCTCCTACGAGCAGTACTTC. Translating gives CASSQTGGERSYEQYF.

This clonotype occurred many times. The chain combines TRBV7-9 with TRBJ2-7; 8 positions agree with TRBD2. This CDR3 is built from 14 residues. Germline trimming cut 5 bases from V and 2 bases from J; bases unmatched to any gene: 5. Germline assignment: CDR1 SEHNR and CDR2 FQNEAQ (reference sequence). CDR3 DNA sequence: TGTGCCAGCAGCCCTAGCGGGCGCACCTACGAGCAGTACTTC. Amino acids: CASSPSGRTYEQYF.

This clonotype has ten or more counts. In DNA form, the CDR3 reads TGCAGTGCTGGCCCTATACCGGGGGCAGCGACAGATACGCAGTATTTT. Its protein is CSAGPIPGAATDTQYF. The rearrangement uses TRBV20-1 and TRBJ2-3, with D possibly being TRBD1 or TRBD2 (6 bases each). Germline V gene data show CDR1 as DFQATT and CDR2 as SNEGSKA (reference sequence). CDR3 size: 16 residues. The V and J ends lost 5 bases and 3 bases respectively, with 21 bases between them.

The table lists this clonotype with a few counts. The J gene is TRBJ2-3, the V gene TRBV14; 7 bases are shared with TRBD2. The CDR3 spans 14 residues. The V and J ends lost 2 bases and 1 base, in that order; junction bases with no gene match: 0. Germline CDR1 SGHDN, CDR2 FVKESK. CDR3 DNA sequence: TGTGCCAGCAGCCAACTAGCGGGCACAGATACGCAGTATTTT. Translation gives CASSQLAGTDTQYF.

The rearrangement uses TRBV10-2 and TRBJ1-4; possibly TRBD1 for D (5 bases). This CDR3 comprises 13 residues. V was cut by 6 bases and J by 8 bases, with 13 bases left in between. Germline CDR1 is WSHSY and CDR2 is SAAADI. CDR3 sequence (DNA): TGCGCCAGCAGGGGGCAGGGAGAGGAAAAACTGTTTTTT. Translating gives CASRGQGEEKLFF.

The chain has TRBV5-1 and TRBJ1-3, with D possibly matching TRBD1 (6 bases). Germline-derived CDR1 and CDR2 are SGHRS and YFSETQ. The CDR3 contains 15 residues. V gave up 4 bases and J gave up 3 bases, with 14 bases separating them. The CDR3 sequence: CASSELGARGNTIYF. The CDR3 bases are TGCGCCAGCAGCGAACTGGGGGCACGTGGAAACACCATATATTTT.

This clonotype was counted at least ten times. The chain employs TRBV5-1 and TRBJ1-1, with TRBD1 matching 8 bases. J was trimmed by 12 bases and V by 0 bases; bases with no gene match: 10. Germline CDR1 and CDR2: SGHRS and YFSETQ. CDR3 length: 14 residues. CDR3 in DNA: TGCGCCAGCAGCTTGGAAGGACAGGGCTCCAATTCTTTCTTT. Translated: CASSLEGQGSNSFF.

This clonotype has at least ten counts. The V and J genes are TRBV29-1 and TRBJ2-2; D is perhaps TRBD2 (6 bases). The CDR3 totals 12 residues. The V gene's germline CDR1 is SQVTM and CDR2 ANQGSEA. V lost 4 bases and J lost 8, with 11 bases in between. CDR3 coding DNA: TGCAGCGTTGGAGGAGGGTCGGGGGAGCTGTTTTTT. Translation: CSVGGGSGELFF.

The table lists this clonotype with many counts. The chain combines TRBV11-1 with TRBJ2-1, with D perhaps TRBD1 (6 bases). Germline loops: CDR1 SGHAT, CDR2 FQDESV (reference sequence). The V gene lost 1 base and the J gene lost 15 bases, with 13 bases spanning the gap. There are 12 residues in the CDR3. CDR3 coding DNA: TGTGCCAGCAGCTTAGGCCCGACAGGCCGGTTCTTC. This codes for CASSLGPTGRFF.

In regard to this clonotype: A much larger clone sits a single nucleotide away, making a read error possible. V is TRBV4-1 and J is TRBJ2-4, with D perhaps matching TRBD2 (5 bases). Germline V CDR1 and CDR2: MGHRA, YSYEKL. The CDR3 is 16 amino acids. CDR3 nucleotides: TGCGCCAGCAGCCAAGATGAGGGCGCGGCCAAAGACATTCAGTACTTC. This sequence encodes CASSQDEGAAKDIQYF.